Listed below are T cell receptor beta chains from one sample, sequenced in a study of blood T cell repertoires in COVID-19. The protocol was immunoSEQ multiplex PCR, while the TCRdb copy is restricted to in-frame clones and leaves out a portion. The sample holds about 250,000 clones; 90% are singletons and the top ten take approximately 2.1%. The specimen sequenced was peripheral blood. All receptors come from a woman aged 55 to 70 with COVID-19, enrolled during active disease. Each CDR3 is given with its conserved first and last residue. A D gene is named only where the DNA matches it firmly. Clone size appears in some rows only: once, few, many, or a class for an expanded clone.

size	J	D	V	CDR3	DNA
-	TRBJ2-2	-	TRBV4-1	CASSQDIGLVGELFF	TGCGCCAGCAGCCAAGATATTGGACTGGTCGGAGAGCTGTTTTTT
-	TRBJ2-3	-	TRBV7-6	CASSLWGAGITDTQYF	TGTGCCAGCAGCTTATGGGGAGCTGGGATCACAGATACGCAGTATTTT
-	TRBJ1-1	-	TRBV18	CASSPRARGNTEAFF	TGTGCCAGCTCACCGAGGGCACGGGGGAACACTGAAGCTTTCTTT
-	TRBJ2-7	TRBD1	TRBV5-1	CASSTETGINEQYF	TGCGCCAGCAGCACCGAGACAGGGATTAACGAGCAGTACTTC
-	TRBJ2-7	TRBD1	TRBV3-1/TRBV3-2	CASSQVQGDYEQYF	TGTGCCAGCAGCCAAGTTCAGGGGGACTACGAGCAGTACTTC
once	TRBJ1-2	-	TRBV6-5	CASSNSRSNYGYTF	TGTGCCAGCAGCAACAGTCGATCAAACTATGGCTACACCTTC
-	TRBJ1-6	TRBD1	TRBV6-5	CASRADRDSPLHF	TGTGCCAGCAGAGCGGACAGGGACTCACCCCTCCACTTT
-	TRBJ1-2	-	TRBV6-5	CATMGGSTYGYTF	TGTGCCACCATGGGGGGGTCTACCTATGGCTACACCTTC
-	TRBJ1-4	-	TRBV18	CASSPSPEKLFF	TGTGCCAGCTCACCTTCTCCTGAAAAACTGTTTTTT
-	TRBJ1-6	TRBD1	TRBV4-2	CASRRDSSYNSPLHF	TGTGCCAGCAGGAGGGACAGCTCCTATAATTCACCCCTCCACTTT
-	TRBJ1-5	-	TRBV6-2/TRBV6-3	CASSYVGDTFNQPQHF	TGTGCCAGCAGTTACGTTGGGGACACTTTCAATCAGCCCCAGCATTTT
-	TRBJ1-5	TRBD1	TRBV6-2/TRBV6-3	CASSYPPTGGLFYSNQPQHF	TGTGCCAGCAGTTACCCCCCTACAGGGGGACTATTCTATAGCAATCAGCCCCAGCATTTT
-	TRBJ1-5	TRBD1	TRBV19	CASSTKPLGKGGGIGNQPQHF	TGTGCCAGTAGTACGAAACCCCTGGGTAAAGGGGGCGGAATCGGCAATCAGCCCCAGCATTTT
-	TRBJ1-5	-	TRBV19	CASRVRSQPQHF	TGTGCCAGTAGGGTCCGGAGTCAGCCCCAGCATTTT
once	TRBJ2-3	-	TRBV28	CASSVYSQVVDTQYF	TGTGCCAGCTCAGTTTATAGTCAGGTCGTAGATACGCAGTATTTT
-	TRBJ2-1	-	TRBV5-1	CASSLYNNEQFF	TGCGCCAGCAGCTTGTACAATAATGAGCAGTTCTTC
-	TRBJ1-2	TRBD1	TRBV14	CASSQLTGLGGYTF	TGTGCCAGCAGCCAATTGACAGGGCTCGGTGGCTACACCTTC
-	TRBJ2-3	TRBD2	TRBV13	CASSLGAPSGGAKDTQYF	TGTGCCAGCAGCTTAGGAGCCCCCAGCGGGGGGGCCAAAGATACGCAGTATTTT
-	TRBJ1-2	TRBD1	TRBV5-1	CASNPDRARGYTF	TGCGCCAGCAACCCGGACAGGGCGCGCGGCTACACCTTC
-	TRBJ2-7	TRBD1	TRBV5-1	CASSPGQGKFDEQYF	TGCGCCAGCAGCCCGGGACAGGGAAAATTCGACGAGCAGTACTTC
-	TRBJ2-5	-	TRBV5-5	CASSLSETQYF	TGTGCCAGCAGCTTGTCTGAGACCCAGTACTTC
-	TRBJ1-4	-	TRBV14	CASSQGGTEEPDNEKLFF	TGTGCCAGCAGCCAAGGCGGGACGGAAGAGCCTGATAATGAAAAACTGTTTTTT
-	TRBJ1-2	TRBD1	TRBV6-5	CASWKGQGHGYTF	TGTGCCAGCTGGAAGGGACAGGGACATGGCTACACCTTC
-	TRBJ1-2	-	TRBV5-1	CASSPSVGSYGYTF	TGCGCCAGCAGCCCGTCGGTGGGCTCCTATGGCTACACCTTC
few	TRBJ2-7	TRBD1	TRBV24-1	CATSDLGTGTVGRGHEQYF	TGTGCCACCAGTGATTTGGGGACAGGGACAGTTGGCCGAGGGCACGAGCAGTACTTC
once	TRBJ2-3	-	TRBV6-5	CASRRGVTDTQYF	TGTGCCAGCAGACGTGGAGTCACAGATACGCAGTATTTT
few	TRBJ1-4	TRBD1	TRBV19	CASSTNRDRNEKLFF	TGTGCCAGTAGTACCAACCGGGACAGGAATGAAAAACTGTTTTTT
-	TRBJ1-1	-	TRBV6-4	CASSELGGTEAFF	TGTGCCAGCAGTGAGCTGGGGGGCACTGAAGCTTTCTTT
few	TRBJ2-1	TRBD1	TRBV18	CASSRTGTGVYNEQFF	TGTGCCAGCTCACGTACCGGGACAGGAGTATACAATGAGCAGTTCTTC
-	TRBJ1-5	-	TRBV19	CASSIQGYGGNQPQHF	TGTGCCAGTAGTATACAGGGTTACGGTGGGAATCAGCCCCAGCATTTT
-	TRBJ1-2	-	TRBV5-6	CASSFGSGRYGYTF	TGTGCCAGCAGCTTTGGGAGCGGCAGGTATGGCTACACCTTC
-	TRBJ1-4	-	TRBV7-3	CASNRATNEKLFF	TGTGCCAGCAACAGGGCAACTAATGAAAAACTGTTTTTT
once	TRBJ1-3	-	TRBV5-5	CASSWETGTSGNTIYF	TGTGCCAGCAGCTGGGAAACAGGGACCTCTGGAAACACCATATATTTT
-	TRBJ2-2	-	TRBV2	CASRGPWNTGELFF	TGTGCCAGCAGGGGCCCCTGGAACACCGGGGAGCTGTTTTTT
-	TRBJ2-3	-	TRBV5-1	CASSLGQLTNTQYF	TGCGCCAGCAGCTTGGGACAGCTCACGAATACGCAGTATTTT
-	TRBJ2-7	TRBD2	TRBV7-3	CASSLGGLALEQYF	TGTGCCAGCAGCTTAGGGGGACTAGCCCTCGAGCAGTACTTC
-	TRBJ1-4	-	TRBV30	CAWSVQGNEKLFF	TGTGCCTGGAGTGTGCAGGGTAATGAAAAACTGTTTTTT
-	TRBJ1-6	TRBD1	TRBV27	CASSPLMGQTISKDNSPLHF	TGTGCCAGCAGTCCCCTGATGGGACAGACGATATCGAAGGATAATTCACCCCTCCACTTT
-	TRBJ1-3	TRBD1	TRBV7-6	CASGQGAFSGNTIYF	TGTGCCAGCGGACAGGGGGCCTTCTCTGGAAACACCATATATTTT
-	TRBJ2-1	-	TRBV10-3	CAISDRGGRSYNEQFF	TGTGCCATCAGTGATAGGGGGGGCCGCTCCTACAATGAGCAGTTCTTC
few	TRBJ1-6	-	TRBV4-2	CASSQGTPGISPLHF	TGTGCCAGCAGCCAAGGGACTCCAGGTATTTCACCCCTCCACTTT
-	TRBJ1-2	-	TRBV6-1	CASSESGEAGTF	TGTGCCAGCAGTGAGAGTGGGGAGGCCGGCACCTTC
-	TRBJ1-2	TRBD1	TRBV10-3	CAISDRGPELGYTF	TGTGCCATCAGTGACAGGGGGCCGGAGCTAGGCTACACCTTC
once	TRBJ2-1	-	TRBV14	CASSQERGRVVNNEQFF	TGTGCCAGCAGCCAAGAAAGGGGTAGGGTGGTGAACAATGAGCAGTTCTTC
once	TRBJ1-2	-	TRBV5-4	CASSLRQDGYTF	TGTGCCAGCAGCTTGAGGCAGGATGGCTACACCTTC
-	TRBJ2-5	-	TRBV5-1	CASSLASAVLYQETQYF	TGCGCCAGCAGCTTGGCCTCGGCGGTCCTGTACCAAGAGACCCAGTACTTC
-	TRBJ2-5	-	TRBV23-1	CASSSGYQETQYF	TGCGCCAGCAGTAGTGGCTACCAAGAGACCCAGTACTTC
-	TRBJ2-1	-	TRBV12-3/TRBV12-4	CASGWGLEQFF	TGTGCCAGCGGCTGGGGGCTTGAGCAGTTCTTC
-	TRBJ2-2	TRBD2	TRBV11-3	CASSPRTGGAGGELFF	TGTGCCAGCAGTCCTAGGACGGGGGGGGCCGGCGGGGAGCTGTTTTTT
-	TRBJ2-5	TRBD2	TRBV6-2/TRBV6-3	CASSYSRLAGAVRETQYF	TGTGCCAGCAGTTACTCGAGACTAGCGGGGGCCGTGCGGGAGACCCAGTACTTC
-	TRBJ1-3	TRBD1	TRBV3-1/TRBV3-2	CASRGTASGNTIYF	TGTGCCAGCAGAGGGACAGCCTCTGGAAACACCATATATTTT
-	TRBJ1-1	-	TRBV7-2	CASSLDGARGTEAFF	TGTGCCAGCAGCCTAGACGGGGCGAGGGGGACTGAAGCTTTCTTT
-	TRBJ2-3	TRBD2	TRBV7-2	CASSPGPSGGADTQYF	TGTGCCAGCAGCCCCGGGCCTAGCGGGGGAGCAGATACGCAGTATTTT
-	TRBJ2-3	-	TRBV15	CATSLLTDTQYF	TGTGCCACCAGCCTCCTCACAGATACGCAGTATTTT
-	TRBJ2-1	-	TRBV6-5	CASSYGNRDDEQFF	TGTGCCAGCAGTTACGGAAACAGGGACGATGAGCAGTTCTTC
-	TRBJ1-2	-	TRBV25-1	CASSGTGRGLNYGYTF	TGTGCCAGCAGTGGGACGGGACGGGGACTCAACTATGGCTACACCTTC
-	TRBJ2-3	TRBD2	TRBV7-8	CASSLVSGGSTDTQYF	TGTGCCAGCAGCTTAGTTAGCGGGGGGTCCACAGATACGCAGTATTTT
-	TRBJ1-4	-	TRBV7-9	CASSPVGRFPTNEKLFF	TGTGCCAGCAGCCCCGTCGGGAGATTTCCAACTAATGAAAAACTGTTTTTT
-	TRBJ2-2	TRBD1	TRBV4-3	CASSQIPGQMNTGELFF	TGCGCCAGCAGCCAAATCCCGGGACAGATGAACACCGGGGAGCTGTTTTTT